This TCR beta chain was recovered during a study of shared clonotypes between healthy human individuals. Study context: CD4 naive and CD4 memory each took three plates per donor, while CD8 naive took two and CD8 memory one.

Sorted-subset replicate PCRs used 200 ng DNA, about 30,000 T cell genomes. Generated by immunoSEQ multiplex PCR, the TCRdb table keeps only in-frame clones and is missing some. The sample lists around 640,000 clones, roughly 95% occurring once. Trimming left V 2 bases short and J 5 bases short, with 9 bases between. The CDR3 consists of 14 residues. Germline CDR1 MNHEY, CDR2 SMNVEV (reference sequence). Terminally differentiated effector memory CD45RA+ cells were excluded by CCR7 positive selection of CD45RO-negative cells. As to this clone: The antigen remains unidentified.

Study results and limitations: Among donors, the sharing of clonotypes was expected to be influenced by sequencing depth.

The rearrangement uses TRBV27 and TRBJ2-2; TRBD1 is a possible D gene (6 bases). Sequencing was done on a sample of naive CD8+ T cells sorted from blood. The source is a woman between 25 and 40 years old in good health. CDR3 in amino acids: CASSLQGWTGELFF. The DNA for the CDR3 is TGTGCCAGCAGTTTACAGGGGTGGACCGGGGAGCTGTTTTTT.